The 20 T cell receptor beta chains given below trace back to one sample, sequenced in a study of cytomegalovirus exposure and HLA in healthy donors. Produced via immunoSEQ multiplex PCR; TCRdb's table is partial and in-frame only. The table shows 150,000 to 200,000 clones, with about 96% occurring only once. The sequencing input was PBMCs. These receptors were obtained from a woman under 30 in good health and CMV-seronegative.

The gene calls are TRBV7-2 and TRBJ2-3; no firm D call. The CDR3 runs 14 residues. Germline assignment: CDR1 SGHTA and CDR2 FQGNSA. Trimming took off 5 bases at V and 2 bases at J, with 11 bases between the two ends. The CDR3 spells CASSPSHITDTQYF. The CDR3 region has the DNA TGTGCCAGCAGCCCAAGCCATATCACAGATACGCAGTATTTT.

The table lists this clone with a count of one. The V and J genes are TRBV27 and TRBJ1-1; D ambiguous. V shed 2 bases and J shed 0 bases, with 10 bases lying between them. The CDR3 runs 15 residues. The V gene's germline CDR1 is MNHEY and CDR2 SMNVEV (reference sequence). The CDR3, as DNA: TGTGCCAGCAGTTTAAACCCCAACTTGAACACTGAAGCTTTCTTT. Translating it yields CASSLNPNLNTEAFF.

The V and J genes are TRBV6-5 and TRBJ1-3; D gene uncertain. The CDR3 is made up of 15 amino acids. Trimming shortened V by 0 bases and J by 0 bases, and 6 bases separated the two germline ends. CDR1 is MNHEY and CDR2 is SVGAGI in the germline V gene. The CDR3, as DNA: TGTGCCAGCAGTTACTCAGAGAGCTCTGGAAACACCATATATTTT. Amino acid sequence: CASSYSESSGNTIYF.

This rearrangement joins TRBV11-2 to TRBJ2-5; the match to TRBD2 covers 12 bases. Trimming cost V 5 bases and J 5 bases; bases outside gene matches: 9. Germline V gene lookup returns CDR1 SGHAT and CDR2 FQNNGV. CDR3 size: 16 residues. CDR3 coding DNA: TGTGCCAGCAGCCCGCGACTAGCGGGGGCTCGGGAGACCCAGTACTTC. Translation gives CASSPRLAGARETQYF.

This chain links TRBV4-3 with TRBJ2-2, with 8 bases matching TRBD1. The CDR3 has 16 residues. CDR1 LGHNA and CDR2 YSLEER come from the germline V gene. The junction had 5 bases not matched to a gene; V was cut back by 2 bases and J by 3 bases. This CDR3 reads CASSQNRGVYTGELFF. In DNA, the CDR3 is TGCGCCAGCAGCCAAAACAGGGGGGTCTACACCGGGGAGCTGTTTTTT.

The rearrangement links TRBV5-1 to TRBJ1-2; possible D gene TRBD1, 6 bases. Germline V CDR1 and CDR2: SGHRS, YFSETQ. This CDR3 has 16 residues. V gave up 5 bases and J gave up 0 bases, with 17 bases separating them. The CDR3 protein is CASSINPDRTNYGYTF. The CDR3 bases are TGCGCCAGCAGTATCAATCCGGACAGAACTAACTATGGCTACACCTTC.

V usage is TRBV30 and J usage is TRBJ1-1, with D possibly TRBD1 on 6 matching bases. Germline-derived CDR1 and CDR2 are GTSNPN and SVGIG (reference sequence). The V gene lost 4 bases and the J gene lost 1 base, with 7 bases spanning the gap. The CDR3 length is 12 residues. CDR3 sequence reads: CAWTDRNTEAFF. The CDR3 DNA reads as TGTGCCTGGACGGACAGGAACACTGAAGCTTTCTTT.

In DNA form, the CDR3 reads TGTGCCATCAGGGACTACGGTGGAAACACCATATATTTT. It is translated as CAIRDYGGNTIYF. V usage is TRBV10-3 and J usage is TRBJ1-3, with D unclear. The V end lost 6 bases, the J end lost 3 bases, and 9 bases lay between the germline ends. The CDR3 has 13 residues. Germline CDR1 and CDR2: ENHRY and SYGVKD.

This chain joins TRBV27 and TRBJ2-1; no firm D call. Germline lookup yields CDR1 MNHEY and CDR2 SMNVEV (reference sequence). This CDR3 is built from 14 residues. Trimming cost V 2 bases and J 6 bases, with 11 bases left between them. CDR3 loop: CASSLSHGSNEQFF. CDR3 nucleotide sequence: TGTGCCAGCAGTTTAAGTCACGGGTCCAATGAGCAGTTCTTC.

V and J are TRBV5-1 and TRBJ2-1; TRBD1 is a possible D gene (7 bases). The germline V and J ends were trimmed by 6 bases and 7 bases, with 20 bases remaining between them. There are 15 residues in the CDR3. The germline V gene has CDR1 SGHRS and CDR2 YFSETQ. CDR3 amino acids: CASNWDSGGRNEQFF. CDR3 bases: TGCGCCAGCAATTGGGACTCAGGGGGTAGGAATGAGCAGTTCTTC.

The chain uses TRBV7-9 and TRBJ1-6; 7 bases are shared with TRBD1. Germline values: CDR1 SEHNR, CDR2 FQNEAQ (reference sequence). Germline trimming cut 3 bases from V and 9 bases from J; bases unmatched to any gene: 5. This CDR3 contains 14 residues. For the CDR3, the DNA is TGTGCCAGCAGCTTGGACAGGATTGGTTCACCCCTCCACTTT. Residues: CASSLDRIGSPLHF.

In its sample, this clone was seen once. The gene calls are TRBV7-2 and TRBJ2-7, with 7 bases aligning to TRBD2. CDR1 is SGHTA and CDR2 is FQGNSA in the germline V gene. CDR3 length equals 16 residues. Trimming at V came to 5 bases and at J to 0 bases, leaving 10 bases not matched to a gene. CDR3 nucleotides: TGTGCCAGCAGCCGGGGTGCGGGGGACCCCTCCTACGAGCAGTACTTC. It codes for CASSRGAGDPSYEQYF.

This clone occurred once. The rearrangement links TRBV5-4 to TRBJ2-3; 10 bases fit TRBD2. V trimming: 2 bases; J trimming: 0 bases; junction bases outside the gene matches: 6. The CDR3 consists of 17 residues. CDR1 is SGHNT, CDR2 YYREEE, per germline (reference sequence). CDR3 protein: CASSFRRSGGSTDTQYF. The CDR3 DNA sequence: TGTGCCAGCAGCTTCCGGCGTAGCGGGGGGAGCACAGATACGCAGTATTTT.

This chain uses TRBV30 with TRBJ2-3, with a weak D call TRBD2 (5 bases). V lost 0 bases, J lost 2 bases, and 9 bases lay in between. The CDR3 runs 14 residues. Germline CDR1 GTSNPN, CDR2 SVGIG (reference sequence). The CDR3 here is CAWSVLGHTDTQYF. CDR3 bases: TGTGCCTGGAGTGTACTAGGGCACACAGATACGCAGTATTTT.

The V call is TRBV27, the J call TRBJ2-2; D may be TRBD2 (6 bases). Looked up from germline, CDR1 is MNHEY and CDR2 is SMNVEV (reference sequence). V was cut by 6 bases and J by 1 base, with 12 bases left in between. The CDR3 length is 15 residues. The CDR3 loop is CASREGLKNTGELFF. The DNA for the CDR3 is TGTGCCAGCAGGGAGGGACTCAAGAACACCGGGGAGCTGTTTTTT.

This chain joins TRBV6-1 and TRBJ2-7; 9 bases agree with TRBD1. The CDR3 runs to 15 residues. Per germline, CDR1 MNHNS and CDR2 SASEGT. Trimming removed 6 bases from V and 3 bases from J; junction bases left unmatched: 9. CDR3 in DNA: TGTGCCAGCAGCCCCAGACAGGGGGGAAACTACGAGCAGTACTTC. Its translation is CASSPRQGGNYEQYF.

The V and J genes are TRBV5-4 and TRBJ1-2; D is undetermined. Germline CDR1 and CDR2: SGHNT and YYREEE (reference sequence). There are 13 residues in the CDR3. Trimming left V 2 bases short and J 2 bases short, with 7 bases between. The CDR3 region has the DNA TGTGCCAGCAGCTTATGGCAGAACTATGGCTACACCTTC. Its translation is CASSLWQNYGYTF. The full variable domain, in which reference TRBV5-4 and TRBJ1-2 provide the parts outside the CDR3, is ETGVTQSPTHLIKTRGQQVTLRCSSQSGHNTVSWYQQALGQGPQFIFQYYREEENGRGNFPPRFSGLQFPNYSSELNVNALELDDSALYLCASSLWQNYGYTFGSGTRLTVV.

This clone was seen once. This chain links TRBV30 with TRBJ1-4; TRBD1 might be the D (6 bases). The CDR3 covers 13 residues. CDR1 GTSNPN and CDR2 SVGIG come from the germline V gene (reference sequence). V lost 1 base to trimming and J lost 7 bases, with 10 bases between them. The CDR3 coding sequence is TGTGCCTGGAGTGGACAGGCCGGTGAAAAACTGTTTTTT. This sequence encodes CAWSGQAGEKLFF.

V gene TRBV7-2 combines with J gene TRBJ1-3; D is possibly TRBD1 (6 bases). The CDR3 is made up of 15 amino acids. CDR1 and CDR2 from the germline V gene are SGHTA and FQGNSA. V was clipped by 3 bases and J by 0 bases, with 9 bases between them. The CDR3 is CASSFGQLSGNTIYF. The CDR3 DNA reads TGTGCCAGCAGCTTCGGACAGCTCTCTGGAAACACCATATATTTT.

CDR3 bases: TGCAGCGTTGTCCCAGGGGGTTTCATATCCGAGCAGTACTTC. Amino acid sequence: CSVVPGGFISEQYF. The rearrangement joins TRBV29-1 to TRBJ2-7; TRBD1 matches 7 bases. Per germline, CDR1 SQVTM and CDR2 ANQGSEA. The CDR3 runs to 14 residues. With V trimmed by 4 bases and J by 6 bases, 12 bases remained unmatched.